This T cell receptor beta chain was identified during a study of T cell clonotyping in hematopoietic cell transplantation. V shed 6 bases, J shed 7 bases, and the junction held 13 bases outside the gene matches. The CDR3 loop spans 16 amino acids. Germline V CDR1 and CDR2: MNHEY, SMNVEV (reference sequence). This clone was counted once. Its antigen is unidentified. The data were produced by immunoSEQ multiplex PCR, yet TCRdb's version contains in-frame clones alone and is incomplete. The data show some 16,000 clones, about 92% seen once. Time point indicated: recipient sample about 28 days before transplant, after cytoreduction. Findings and caveats of the study: No sorting was done, leaving CD4 and CD8 contributions mixed.

This chain uses TRBV27 with TRBJ1-5; 9 bases are shared with TRBD1. Here the sequenced sample was peripheral blood mononuclear cells, taken before stem cell transplant. The sequence came from a man between 18 and 29 years old with biphenotypic leukemia. Some clones in this sample may be carry-over from other donors' samples. CDR3 DNA: TGTGCCAGCAGCCCAGGACAGGGGCGCAGTGGCCAGCCCCAGCATTTT. Its protein is CASSPGQGRSGQPQHF.